A single sample gave rise to the 3 T cell receptor beta chains below, sequenced in a study of T cell responses to AZD1222 COVID-19 vaccine. Profiled with immunoSEQ multiplex PCR; TCRdb holds only in-frame clones, not every one. The sample holds approximately 150,000 clones, roughly 90% seen once. The specimen comprised peripheral blood, sampled 28 days after the second AZD1222 dose. The receptors come from an adult who received the AZD1222 COVID-19 vaccine.

This rearrangement joins TRBV5-1 to TRBJ1-1; 7 bases map to TRBD1. V gave up 5 bases and J gave up 1 base; unmatched junction bases: 14. Germline CDR1 and CDR2: SGHRS and YFSETQ. CDR3 length: 17 amino acids. The CDR3 nucleotides are TGCGCCAGCAGAGAACTTCCGGGACAGATTAAGAACACTGAAGCTTTCTTT. Amino acids: CASRELPGQIKNTEAFF.

The rearrangement links TRBV3-1 (or the pseudogene TRBV3-2) to TRBJ1-6; no clear D. CDR3 length: 18 residues. Between the trimmed V and J ends, which lost 3 bases and 8 bases, there was a span of 23 bases. Germline V gene data show CDR1 as LGHDT and CDR2 as YNNKEL (reference sequence). The CDR3 DNA follows: TGTGCCAGCAGCCACGGATTCCCATTTCATACATCATATTCACCCCTCCACTTT. Amino acids: CASSHGFPFHTSYSPLHF.

This clone has only one observation. The V call is TRBV5-1, the J call TRBJ1-2; D unclear. This CDR3 region has 13 residues. Per germline, CDR1 SGHRS and CDR2 YFSETQ. V shed 2 bases and J shed 3 bases, with 8 bases lying between them. DNA for the CDR3: TGCGCCAGCAGCTTCGGGGATGACTATGGCTACACCTTC. It is translated as CASSFGDDYGYTF. The variable domain in full, completed from reference TRBV5-1 and TRBJ1-2, reads KAGVTQTPRYLIKTRGQQVTLSCSPISGHRSVSWYQQTPGQGLQFLFEYFSETQRNKGNFPGRFSGRQFSNSRSEMNVSTLELGDSALYLCASSFGDDYGYTFGSGTRLTVV.